Below, one T cell receptor beta chain is given with its context. Its antigen is currently unknown. Per the original methods: ImmunoSEQ gave junction-only sequences without quality scores, so filtering differed. Profiling relied on immunoSEQ multiplex PCR, and the TCRdb table lists in-frame clones only, not all of them. V, J and clone size are those of that table, while D and trimming were read from the DNA. This table has approximately 600,000 clones, approximately 96% appearing once. The sample belongs to a study of shared clonotypes between healthy human individuals. Overall study findings and caveats: Researchers sampled blood only, noting tissue repertoires likely differ.

The V and J ends lost 0 bases and 8 bases respectively, with 18 bases between them. The CDR3 totals 16 residues. Germline V gene sequence: CDR1 MNHEY, CDR2 SVGAGI. CD45RO-negative CD8 cells positively selected for CCR7 made up the naive population, which excluded terminally differentiated effector memory CD45RA+ cells. This TCR was sampled from a woman in her 30s in good health. Sequenced: naive CD8+ T cells sorted from blood. The genes are TRBV6-5 and TRBJ2-3; weak D call: TRBD2 (6 bases). The CDR3 sequence is CASSYSMGEAAGTQYF. In DNA, the CDR3 is TGTGCCAGCAGTTACTCGATGGGGGAGGCCGCGGGTACGCAGTATTTT.